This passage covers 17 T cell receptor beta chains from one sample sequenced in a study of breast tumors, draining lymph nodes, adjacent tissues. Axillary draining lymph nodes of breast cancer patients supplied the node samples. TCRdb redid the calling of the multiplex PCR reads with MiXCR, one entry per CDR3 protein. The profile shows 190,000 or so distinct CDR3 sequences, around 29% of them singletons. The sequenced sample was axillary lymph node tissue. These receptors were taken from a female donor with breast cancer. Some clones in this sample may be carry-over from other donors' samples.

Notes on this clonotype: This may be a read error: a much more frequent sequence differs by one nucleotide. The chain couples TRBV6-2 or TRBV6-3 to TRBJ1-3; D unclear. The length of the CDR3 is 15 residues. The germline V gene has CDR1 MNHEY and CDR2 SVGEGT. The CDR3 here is CASSRTSRSGDTIYF. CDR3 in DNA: TGTGCCAGCAGCAGGACTTCCCGCTCTGGAGACACCATATATTTT.

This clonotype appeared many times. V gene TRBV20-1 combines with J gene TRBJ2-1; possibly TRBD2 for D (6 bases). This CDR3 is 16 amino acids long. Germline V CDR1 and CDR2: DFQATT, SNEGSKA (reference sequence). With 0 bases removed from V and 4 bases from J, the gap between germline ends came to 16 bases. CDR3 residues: CSARDHGGANYNEQFF. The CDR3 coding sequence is TGCAGTGCTAGAGATCACGGGGGAGCAAATTACAATGAGCAGTTCTTC.

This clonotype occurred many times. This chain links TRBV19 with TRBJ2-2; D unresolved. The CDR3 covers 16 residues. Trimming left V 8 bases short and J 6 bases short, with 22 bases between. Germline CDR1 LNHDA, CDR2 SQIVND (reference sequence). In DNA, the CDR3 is TGTGCCAGTGGAGAGTCCAAGTTCCGCCGACCCGGGGAGCTGTTTTTT. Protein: CASGESKFRRPGELFF.

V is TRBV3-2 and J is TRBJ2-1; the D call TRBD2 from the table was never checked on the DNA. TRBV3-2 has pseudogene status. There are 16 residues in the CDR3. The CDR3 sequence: CASSSVAGGFYNEQFF. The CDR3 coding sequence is TGTGCCAGCAGCTCGGTAGCGGGAGGGTTCTACAATGAGCAGTTCTTC.

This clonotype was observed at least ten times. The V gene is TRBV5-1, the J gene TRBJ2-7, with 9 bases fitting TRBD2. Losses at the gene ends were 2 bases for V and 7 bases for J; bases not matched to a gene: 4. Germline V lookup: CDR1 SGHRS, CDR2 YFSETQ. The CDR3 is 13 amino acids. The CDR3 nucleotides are TGCGCCAGCAGCTTTCTAGCGGGAAGTGAGCAGTACTTC. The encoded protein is CASSFLAGSEQYF. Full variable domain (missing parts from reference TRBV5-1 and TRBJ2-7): KAGVTQTPRYLIKTRGQQVTLSCSPISGHRSVSWYQQTPGQGLQFLFEYFSETQRNKGNFPGRFSGRQFSNSRSEMNVSTLELGDSALYLCASSFLAGSEQYFGPGTRLTVT.

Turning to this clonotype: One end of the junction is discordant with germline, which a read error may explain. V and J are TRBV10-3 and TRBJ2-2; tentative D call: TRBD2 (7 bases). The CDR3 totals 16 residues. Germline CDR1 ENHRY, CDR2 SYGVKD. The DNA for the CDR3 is TGTGCCATCAGTGAGACGGGACGGGGGGCAATTGGGGAGCTATTTTTT. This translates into CAISETGRGAIGELFF.

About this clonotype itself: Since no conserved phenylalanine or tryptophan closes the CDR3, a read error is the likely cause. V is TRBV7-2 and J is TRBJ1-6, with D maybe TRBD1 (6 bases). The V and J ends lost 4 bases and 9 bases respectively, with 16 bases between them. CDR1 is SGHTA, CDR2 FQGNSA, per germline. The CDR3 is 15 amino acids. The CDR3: CASSSVVRGGSPLHS. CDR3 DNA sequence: TGTGCCAGCAGCTCAGTCGTCAGGGGAGGTTCACCCCTCCACTCT.

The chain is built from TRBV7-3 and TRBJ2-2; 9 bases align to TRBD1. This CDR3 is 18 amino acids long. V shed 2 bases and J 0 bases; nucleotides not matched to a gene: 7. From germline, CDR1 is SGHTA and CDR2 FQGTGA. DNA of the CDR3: TGTGCCAGCAGCTTAGGACAGGGGTACGGCTCGAACACCGGGGAGCTGTTTTTT. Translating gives CASSLGQGYGSNTGELFF.

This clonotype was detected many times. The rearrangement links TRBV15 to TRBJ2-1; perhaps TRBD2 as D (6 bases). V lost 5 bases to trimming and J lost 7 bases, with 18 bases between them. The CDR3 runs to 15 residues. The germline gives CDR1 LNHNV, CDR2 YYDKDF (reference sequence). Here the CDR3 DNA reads TGTGCCACCAGCCGAACGGCCGGGACTCCGAATGAGCAGTTCTTC. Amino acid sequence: CATSRTAGTPNEQFF.

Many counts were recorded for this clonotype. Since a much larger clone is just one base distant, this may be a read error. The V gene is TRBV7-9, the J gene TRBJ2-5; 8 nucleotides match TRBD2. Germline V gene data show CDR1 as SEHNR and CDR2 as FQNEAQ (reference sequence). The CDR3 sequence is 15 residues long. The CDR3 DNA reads TGTGCCAGCAGCTACATAGCGGGAAGGTCAGAGACCCAGCACTTC. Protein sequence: CASSYIAGRSETQHF. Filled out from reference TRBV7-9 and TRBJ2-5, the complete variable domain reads DTGVSQNPRHKITKRGQNVTFRCDPISEHNRLYWYRQTLGQGPEFLTYFQNEAQLEKSRLLSDRFSAERPKGSFSTLEIQRTEQGDSAMYLCASSYIAGRSETQHFGPGTRLLVL.

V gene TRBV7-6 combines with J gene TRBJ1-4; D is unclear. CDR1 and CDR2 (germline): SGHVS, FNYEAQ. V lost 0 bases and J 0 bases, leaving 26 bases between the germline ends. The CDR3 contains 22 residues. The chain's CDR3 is CASSLAGDGRAPRRATNEKLFF. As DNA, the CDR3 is TGTGCCAGCAGCTTAGCGGGAGACGGGAGAGCTCCCAGGAGAGCAACTAATGAAAAACTGTTTTTT.

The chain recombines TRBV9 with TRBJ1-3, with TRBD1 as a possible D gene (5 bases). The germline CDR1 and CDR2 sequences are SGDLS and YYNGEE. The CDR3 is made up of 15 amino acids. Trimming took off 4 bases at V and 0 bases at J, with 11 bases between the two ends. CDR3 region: CASSLLDSSGNTIYF. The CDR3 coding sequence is TGTGCCAGCAGCCTCCTCGACAGCTCTGGAAACACCATATATTTT.

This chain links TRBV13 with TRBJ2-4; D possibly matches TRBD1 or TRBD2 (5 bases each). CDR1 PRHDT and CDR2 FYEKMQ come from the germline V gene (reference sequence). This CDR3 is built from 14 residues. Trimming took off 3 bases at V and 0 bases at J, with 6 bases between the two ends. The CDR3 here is CASSFGGAKNIQYF. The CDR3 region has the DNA TGTGCCAGCAGCTTTGGGGGAGCCAAAAACATTCAGTACTTC.

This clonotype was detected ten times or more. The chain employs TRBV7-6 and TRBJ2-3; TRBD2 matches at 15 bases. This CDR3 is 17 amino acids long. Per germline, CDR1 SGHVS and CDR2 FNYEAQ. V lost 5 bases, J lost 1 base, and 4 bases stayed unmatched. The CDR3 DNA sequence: TGTGCCAGCAGCCAAGGGACTAGCGGGGGGCGCACAGATACGCAGTATTTT. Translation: CASSQGTSGGRTDTQYF.

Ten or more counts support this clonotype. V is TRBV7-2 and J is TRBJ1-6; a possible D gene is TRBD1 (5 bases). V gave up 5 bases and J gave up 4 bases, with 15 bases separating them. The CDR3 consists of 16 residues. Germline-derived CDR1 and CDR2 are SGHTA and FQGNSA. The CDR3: CASSLIGAAYNSPLHF. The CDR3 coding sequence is TGTGCCAGCAGCCTTATCGGGGCGGCATATAATTCACCCCTCCACTTT.

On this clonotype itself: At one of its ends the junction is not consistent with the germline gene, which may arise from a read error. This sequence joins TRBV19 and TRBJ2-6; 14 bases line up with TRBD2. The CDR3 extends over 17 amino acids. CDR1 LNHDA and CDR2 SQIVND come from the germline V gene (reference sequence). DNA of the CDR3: TGTGCCAGTAGTACCCTAGCGACTAGCGGGGGGGTCAACGTCCTGACTTTC. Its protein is CASSTLATSGGVNVLTF. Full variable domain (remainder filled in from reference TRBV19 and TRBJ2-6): DGGITQSPKYLFRKEGQNVTLSCEQNLNHDAMYWYRQDPGQGLRLIYYSQIVNDFQKGDIAEGYSVSREKKESFPLTVTSAQKNPTAFYLCASSTLATSGGVNVLTFGAGSRLTVL.

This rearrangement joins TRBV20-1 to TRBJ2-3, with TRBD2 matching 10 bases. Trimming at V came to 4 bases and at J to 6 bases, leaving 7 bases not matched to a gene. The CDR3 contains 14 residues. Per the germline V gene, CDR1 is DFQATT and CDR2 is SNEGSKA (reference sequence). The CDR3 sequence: CSANLAGAADTQYF. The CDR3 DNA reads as TGCAGTGCTAACCTAGCGGGAGCGGCTGATACGCAGTATTTT.